This T cell receptor (beta chain) was documented in a study of siplizumab effects on memory and regulatory T cells. Here immunoSEQ multiplex PCR was the method, and the copy in TCRdb shows in-frame clones only, minus some. The sample records 100,000 or so clones, 85% to 95% being singletons. Findings and limits, study-wide: Siplizumab produced a significant drop in alloreactive sequences attributable to unstimulated CD4+ memory cells. It seemed that naive T cells were more diverse than memory cells and were major contributors to the alloresponse. Mappable alloreactive CD4+ clones averaged about 74% Treg-derived with siplizumab versus about 28% in controls. Poor capture below about 10^-5 frequency left most alloreactive clones unmapped to unstimulated subsets.

As concerns this clone: What it recognizes is unknown.

Trimming left V 3 bases short and J 5 bases short, with 17 bases between. The CDR3 covers 16 residues. Germline assignment: CDR1 SGHRS and CDR2 YFSETQ. This sequence originates from a human donor in good health. The sequenced material came from CD4+ T cells sorted from blood. J is TRBJ2-2 and V is TRBV5-1; D might be TRBD2 (5 bases). The CDR3 is CASSSGARTGTGELFF. CDR3 DNA sequence: TGCGCCAGCAGCTCGGGCGCGAGAACGGGGACCGGGGAGCTGTTTTTT.